This T cell receptor beta chain was captured in a study of CD8 T cells in ankylosing spondylitis. Overall study results and limits: Those disease-linked clones were CD8+; they were also relatively rare in peripheral blood. Significant enrichment of disease-linked clones was reportedly seen in matched ankylosing spondylitis synovial fluid. A TCR beta motif of 7 or 8 highly homologous variants appeared characteristic of ankylosing spondylitis blood.

CDR3 length: 13 amino acids. V shed 6 bases and J 6 bases; nucleotides not matched to a gene: 7. Germline loops: CDR1 SQVTM, CDR2 ANQGSEA. TCRdb itself ran the 5' RACE reads through MiXCR, one entry per CDR3 protein. The repertoire includes about 240,000 distinct CDR3 sequences, 8.2% of them detected once, and more than 4.5% sits in the top ten. This clonotype has at least ten counts. The antigen remains undetermined. The V and J genes are TRBV29-1 and TRBJ2-5, with TRBD1 identical over 10 bases. The sequence was collected from a female donor with ankylosing spondylitis or in good health (not recorded which). Input material: blood, either unsorted or a sorted T cell fraction (not recorded which). This chain's CDR3 is CSVGDRGLKTQYF. CDR3 DNA: TGCAGCGTCGGGGACAGGGGATTGAAGACCCAGTACTTC.